This entry lists 2 T cell receptor beta chains sequenced from one sample in a study of ipilimumab plus nivolumab after autologous stem cell transplantation. Sequenced by immunoSEQ multiplex PCR; TCRdb stores in-frame clones only, minus some. The sample has several thousand clones, 80% to 90% seen once. The sample here was PBMCs, taken in a trial of ipilimumab plus nivolumab as post-transplant consolidation. The receptors shown here come from a female donor with multiple myeloma.

V and J are TRBV27 and TRBJ2-1; possible D gene TRBD2, 6 bases. V lost 5 bases, J lost 7 bases, and 15 bases lay in between. There are 14 residues in the CDR3. Germline V lookup: CDR1 MNHEY, CDR2 SMNVEV (reference sequence). The CDR3, as DNA: TGTGCCAGCAGTGCCGGGAGAAACGGGAATGAGCAGTTCTTC. Amino acids: CASSAGRNGNEQFF.

This sequence joins TRBV18 and TRBJ1-1; D ambiguous. V lost 2 bases and J 1 base, leaving 5 bases between the germline ends. Per the germline V gene, CDR1 is KGHSH and CDR2 is LQKENI. The CDR3 totals 13 residues. CDR3 nucleotides: TGTGCCAGCTCACCAACATCGAACACTGAAGCTTTCTTT. Translated, it gives CASSPTSNTEAFF.